This T cell receptor beta chain was documented in a study of T cell responses to AZD1222 COVID-19 vaccine. Overall study findings and caveats: It should be noted that donors were predominantly white British and more often female, and clonal diversity was possibly underestimated. Compared with day 0, the breadth and depth of the Spike-specific TCR repertoire rose significantly after two doses of AZD1222. Scientists sampled the repertoires only once the peak T cell response had passed. Among AZD1222 vaccinees, only six were seropositive at baseline.

Generated by immunoSEQ multiplex PCR, the TCRdb table keeps only in-frame clones and is missing some. The sample contains about 120,000 clones, approximately 88% of which appear only once. A note on this clone: What it binds is unknown.

V was pared by 7 bases and J by 2 bases, with 11 bases of the junction left unmatched. This CDR3 spans 15 amino acids. Germline-derived CDR1 and CDR2 are MNHEY and SVGEGT. Material: peripheral blood, obtained on day 0 of AZD1222 vaccination. The receptor was derived from an adult in good health. The chain couples TRBV6-2 or TRBV6-3 to TRBJ2-7; TRBD1 aligns across 7 bases. For the CDR3, the DNA is TGTGCCAGCACCCCCATCGACAGGGACACCTACGAGCAGTACTTC. Its protein is CASTPIDRDTYEQYF.